This T cell receptor beta chain comes out of a study of T cells in Graves' hyperthyroidism and ophthalmopathy. The ends were cut back, 6 bases at V and 6 bases at J, with 15 bases in the middle. The CDR3 is 14 amino acids. Per germline, CDR1 WSHSY and CDR2 SAAADI. Diagnoses were made from clinical symptoms, serum measures (thyroxine and TRAb), thyroid ultrasound and orbital computed tomography. RNA transcripts served as the template for amplifying TCR beta CDR3 regions. The TCR CDR3 was amplified in a first-round RT-PCR using the HTBI primer set. Via MiXCR, TCRdb re-called the multiplex PCR reads, giving one row per CDR3 protein. The profile shows 500,000 to 600,000 distinct CDR3 sequences, more than 45% of them singletons.

This chain joins TRBV10-2 and TRBJ1-5; maybe TRBD1 (5 bases). Sequencing was done on a sample of peripheral blood or thyroid tissue (not recorded which). The receptor's source is a young woman with Graves' hyperthyroidism. The CDR3 coding sequence is TGCGCCAGCAGAGAGGGACGGGGACCTCAGCCCCAGCATTTT. It codes for CASREGRGPQPQHF.